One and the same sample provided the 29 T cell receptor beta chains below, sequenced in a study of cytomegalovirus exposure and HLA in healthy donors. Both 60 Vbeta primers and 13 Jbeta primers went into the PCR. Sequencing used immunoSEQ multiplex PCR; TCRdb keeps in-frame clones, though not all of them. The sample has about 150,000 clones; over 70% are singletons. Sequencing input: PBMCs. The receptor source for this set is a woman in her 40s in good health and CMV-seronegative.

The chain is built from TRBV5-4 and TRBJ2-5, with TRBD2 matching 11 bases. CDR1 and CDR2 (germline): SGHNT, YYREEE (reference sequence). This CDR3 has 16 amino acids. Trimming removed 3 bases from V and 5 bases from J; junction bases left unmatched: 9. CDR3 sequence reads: CASSSYSGGATETQYF. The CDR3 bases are TGTGCCAGCAGCTCCTATAGCGGGGGGGCCACGGAGACCCAGTACTTC.

CDR3 protein: CAISEGDRGSQETQYF. CDR3 nucleotides: TGTGCCATCAGTGAGGGGGACAGGGGATCGCAAGAGACCCAGTACTTC. V gene TRBV10-3 combines with J gene TRBJ2-5; 10 bases fit TRBD1. Germline V lookup: CDR1 ENHRY, CDR2 SYGVKD. The CDR3 has 16 residues. With V trimmed by 2 bases and J by 2 bases, 5 bases remained unmatched.

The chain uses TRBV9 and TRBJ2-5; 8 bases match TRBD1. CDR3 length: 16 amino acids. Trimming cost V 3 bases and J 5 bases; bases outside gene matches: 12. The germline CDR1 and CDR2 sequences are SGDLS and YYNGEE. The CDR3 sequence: CASSAGRQGLGETQYF. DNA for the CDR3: TGTGCCAGCAGCGCAGGACGACAGGGGCTGGGGGAGACCCAGTACTTC. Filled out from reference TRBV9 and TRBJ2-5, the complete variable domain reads DSGVTQTPKHLITATGQRVTLRCSPRSGDLSVYWYQQSLDQGLQFLIQYYNGEERAKGNILERFSAQQFPDLHSELNLSSLELGDSALYFCASSAGRQGLGETQYFGPGTRLLVL.

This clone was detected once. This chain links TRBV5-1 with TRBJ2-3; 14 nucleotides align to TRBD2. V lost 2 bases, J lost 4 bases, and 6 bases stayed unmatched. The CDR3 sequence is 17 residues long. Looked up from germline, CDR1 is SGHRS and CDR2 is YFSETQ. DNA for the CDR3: TGCGCCAGCAGCTTAAAACCGACTAGCGGGGGGGCAGATACGCAGTATTTT. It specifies CASSLKPTSGGADTQYF.

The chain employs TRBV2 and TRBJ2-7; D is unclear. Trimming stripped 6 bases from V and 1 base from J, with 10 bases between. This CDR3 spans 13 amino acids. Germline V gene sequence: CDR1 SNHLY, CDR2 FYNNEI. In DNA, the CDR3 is TGTGCCAGCAGGCCAGATTTGTCCTACGAGCAGTACTTC. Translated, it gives CASRPDLSYEQYF. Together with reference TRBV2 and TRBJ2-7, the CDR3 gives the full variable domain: EPEVTQTPSHQVTQMGQEVILRCVPISNHLYFYWYRQILGQKVEFLVSFYNNEISEKSEIFDDQFSVERPDGSNFTLKIRSTKLEDSAMYFCASRPDLSYEQYFGPGTRLTVT.

In DNA form, the CDR3 reads TGTGCCAGCAGCACGGGTAGCGGGGGGACGCTGGATACGCAGTATTTT. It specifies CASSTGSGGTLDTQYF. The chain couples TRBV7-2 to TRBJ2-3; 10 bases fit TRBD2. The CDR3 loop spans 16 amino acids. V shed 5 bases, J shed 6 bases, and the junction held 11 bases outside the gene matches. Germline CDR1 SGHTA, CDR2 FQGNSA.

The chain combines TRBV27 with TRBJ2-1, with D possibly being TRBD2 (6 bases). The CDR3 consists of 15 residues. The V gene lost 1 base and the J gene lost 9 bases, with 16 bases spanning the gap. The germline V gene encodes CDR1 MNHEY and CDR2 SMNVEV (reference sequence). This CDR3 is CASSLYGGSSGEQFF. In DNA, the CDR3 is TGTGCCAGCAGTTTATACGGAGGGAGCAGCGGTGAGCAGTTCTTC.

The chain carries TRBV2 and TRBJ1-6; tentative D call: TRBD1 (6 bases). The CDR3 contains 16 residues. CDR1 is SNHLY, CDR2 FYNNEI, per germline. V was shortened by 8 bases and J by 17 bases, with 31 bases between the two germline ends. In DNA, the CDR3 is TGTGCCAGCGGGCGAGAACGGACAGCCCATTCGTTAGGGGTCCACTTT. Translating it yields CASGRERTAHSLGVHF.

Here the CDR3 DNA reads TGTGCCAGCAGCTTAGTCTTGGCGGGAGGGCCCCGTTCCTACGAGCAGTACTTC. Translation gives CASSLVLAGGPRSYEQYF. The chain uses TRBV7-2 and TRBJ2-7, with 9 bases fitting TRBD2. Germline V gives CDR1 SGHTA, CDR2 FQGNSA. V shed 1 base, J shed 1 base, and the junction held 11 bases outside the gene matches. This CDR3 region has 18 residues.

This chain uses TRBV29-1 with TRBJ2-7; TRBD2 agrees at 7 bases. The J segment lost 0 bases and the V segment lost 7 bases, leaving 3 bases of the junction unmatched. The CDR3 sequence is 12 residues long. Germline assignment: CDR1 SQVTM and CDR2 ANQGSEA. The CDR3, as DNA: TGCAGCGCTAGGACTAGCTCCTACGAGCAGTACTTC. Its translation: CSARTSSYEQYF.

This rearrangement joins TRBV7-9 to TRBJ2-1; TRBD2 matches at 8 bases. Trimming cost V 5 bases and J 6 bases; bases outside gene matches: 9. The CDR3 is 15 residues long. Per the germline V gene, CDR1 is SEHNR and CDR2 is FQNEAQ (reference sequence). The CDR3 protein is CASSPAYSGANEQFF. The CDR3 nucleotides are TGTGCCAGCAGCCCAGCGTATAGCGGGGCCAATGAGCAGTTCTTC.

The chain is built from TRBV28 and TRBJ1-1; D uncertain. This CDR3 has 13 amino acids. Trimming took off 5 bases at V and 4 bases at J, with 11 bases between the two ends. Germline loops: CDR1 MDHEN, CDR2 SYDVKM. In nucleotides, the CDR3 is TGTGCCAGCAGTCCACGCGCTCTCACTGAAGCTTTCTTT. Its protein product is CASSPRALTEAFF.

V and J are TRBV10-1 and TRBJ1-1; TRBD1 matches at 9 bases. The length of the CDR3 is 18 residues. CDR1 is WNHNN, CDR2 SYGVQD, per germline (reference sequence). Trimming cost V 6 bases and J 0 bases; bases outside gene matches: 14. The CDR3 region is CASREGWDRVFVNTEAFF. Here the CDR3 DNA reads TGCGCCAGCAGAGAGGGCTGGGACAGGGTATTCGTGAACACTGAAGCTTTCTTT.

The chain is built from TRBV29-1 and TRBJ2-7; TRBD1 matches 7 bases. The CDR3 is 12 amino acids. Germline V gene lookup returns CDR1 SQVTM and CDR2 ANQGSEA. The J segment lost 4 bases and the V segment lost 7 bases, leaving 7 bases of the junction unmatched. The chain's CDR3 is CSASMTGYEQYF. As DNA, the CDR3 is TGCAGCGCCAGTATGACAGGGTACGAGCAGTACTTC.

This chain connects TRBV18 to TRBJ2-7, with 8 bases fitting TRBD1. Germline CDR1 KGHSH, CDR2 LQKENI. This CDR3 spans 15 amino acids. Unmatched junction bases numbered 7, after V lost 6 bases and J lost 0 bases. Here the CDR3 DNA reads TGTGCCAGCTCCAACACAGGGGGGAGCTCCTACGAGCAGTACTTC. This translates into CASSNTGGSSYEQYF.

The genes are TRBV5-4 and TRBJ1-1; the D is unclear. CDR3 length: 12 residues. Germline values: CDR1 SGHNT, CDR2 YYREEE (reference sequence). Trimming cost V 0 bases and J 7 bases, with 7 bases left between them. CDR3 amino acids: CASSLVGNEAFF. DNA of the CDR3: TGTGCCAGCAGCTTGGTCGGGAATGAAGCTTTCTTT.

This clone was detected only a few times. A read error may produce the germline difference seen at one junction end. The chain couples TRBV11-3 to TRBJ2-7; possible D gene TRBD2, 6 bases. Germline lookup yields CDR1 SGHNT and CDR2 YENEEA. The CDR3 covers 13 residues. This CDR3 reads CASSRRVSSEQYF. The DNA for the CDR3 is TGTGCCAGCAGCCGGAGGGTTTCCTCCGAGCAGTACTTC.

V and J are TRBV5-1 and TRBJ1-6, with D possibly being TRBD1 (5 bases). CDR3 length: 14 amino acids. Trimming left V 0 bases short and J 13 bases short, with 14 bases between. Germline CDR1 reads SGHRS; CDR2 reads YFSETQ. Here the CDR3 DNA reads TGCGCCAGCAGCTTGGCCGGGGACCGGGGGCCCCTCCACTTT. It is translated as CASSLAGDRGPLHF.

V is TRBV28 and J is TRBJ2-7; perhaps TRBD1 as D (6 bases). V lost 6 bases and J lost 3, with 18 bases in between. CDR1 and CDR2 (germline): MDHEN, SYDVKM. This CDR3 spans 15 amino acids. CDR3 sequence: CASSSSKTGHYEQYF. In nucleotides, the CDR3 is TGTGCCAGCAGCTCCTCAAAGACAGGACACTACGAGCAGTACTTC.

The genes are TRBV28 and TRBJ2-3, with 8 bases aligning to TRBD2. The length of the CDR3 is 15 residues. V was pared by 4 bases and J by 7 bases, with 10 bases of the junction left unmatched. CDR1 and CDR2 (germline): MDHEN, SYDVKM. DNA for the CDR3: TGTGCCAGCAGTTCTCGGGAGGGCCGAAAGAATACGCAGTATTTT. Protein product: CASSSREGRKNTQYF.

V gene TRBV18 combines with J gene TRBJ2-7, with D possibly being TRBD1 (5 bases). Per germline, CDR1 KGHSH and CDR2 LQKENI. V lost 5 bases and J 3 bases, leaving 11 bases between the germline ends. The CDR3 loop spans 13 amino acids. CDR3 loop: CASSTGGGYEQYF. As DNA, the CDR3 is TGTGCCAGCTCAACAGGCGGCGGCTACGAGCAGTACTTC.

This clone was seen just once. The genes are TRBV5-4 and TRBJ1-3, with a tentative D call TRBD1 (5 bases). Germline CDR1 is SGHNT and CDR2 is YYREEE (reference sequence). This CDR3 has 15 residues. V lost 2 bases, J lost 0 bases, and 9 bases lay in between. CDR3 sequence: CASSLGDDSGNTIYF. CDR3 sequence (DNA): TGTGCCAGCAGCTTAGGGGATGACTCTGGAAACACCATATATTTT.

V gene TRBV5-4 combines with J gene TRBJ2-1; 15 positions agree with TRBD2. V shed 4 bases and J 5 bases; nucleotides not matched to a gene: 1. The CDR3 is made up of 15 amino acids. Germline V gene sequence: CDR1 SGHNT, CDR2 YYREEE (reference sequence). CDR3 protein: CASSRTSGGDNEQFF. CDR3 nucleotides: TGTGCCAGCAGCCGGACTAGCGGGGGGGACAATGAGCAGTTCTTC.

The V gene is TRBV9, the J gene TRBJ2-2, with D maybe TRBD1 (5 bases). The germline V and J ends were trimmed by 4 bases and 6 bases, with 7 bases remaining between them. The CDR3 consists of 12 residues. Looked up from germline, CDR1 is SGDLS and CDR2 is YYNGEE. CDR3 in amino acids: CASSPGSGELFF. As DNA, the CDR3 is TGTGCCAGCAGCCCAGGGTCCGGGGAGCTGTTTTTT.

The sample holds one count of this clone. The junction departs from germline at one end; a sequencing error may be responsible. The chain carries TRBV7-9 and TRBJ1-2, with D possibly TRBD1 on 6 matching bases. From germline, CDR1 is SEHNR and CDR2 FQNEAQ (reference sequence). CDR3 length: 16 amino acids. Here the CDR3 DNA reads TGTTCCAGCAGCTTAGCTCATTCAGGGGTTGACTATGGCTACACCTTC. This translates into CSSSLAHSGVDYGYTF.

The DNA of the CDR3 is TGTGCCAGCAGTTCTAGCGGGGGTATCTCCTACAATGAGCAGTTCTTC. Protein: CASSSSGGISYNEQFF. The rearrangement joins TRBV2 to TRBJ2-1; 10 bases are shared with TRBD2. Per germline, CDR1 SNHLY and CDR2 FYNNEI. The CDR3 covers 16 residues. Losses at the gene ends were 5 bases for V and 0 bases for J; bases not matched to a gene: 4.

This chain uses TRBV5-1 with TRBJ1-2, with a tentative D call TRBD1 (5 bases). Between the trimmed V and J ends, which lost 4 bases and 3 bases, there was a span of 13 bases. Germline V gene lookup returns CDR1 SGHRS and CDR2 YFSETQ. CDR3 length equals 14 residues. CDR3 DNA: TGCGCCAGCAGCGCGGGACGGGACTACTATGGCTACACCTTC. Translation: CASSAGRDYYGYTF.

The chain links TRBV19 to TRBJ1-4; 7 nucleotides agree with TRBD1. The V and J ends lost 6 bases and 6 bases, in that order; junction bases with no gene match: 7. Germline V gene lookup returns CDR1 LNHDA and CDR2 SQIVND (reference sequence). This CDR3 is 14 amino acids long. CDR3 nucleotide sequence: TGTGCCAGTAGGGTTAAGGGGGCCGATGAAAAACTGTTTTTT. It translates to CASRVKGADEKLFF.

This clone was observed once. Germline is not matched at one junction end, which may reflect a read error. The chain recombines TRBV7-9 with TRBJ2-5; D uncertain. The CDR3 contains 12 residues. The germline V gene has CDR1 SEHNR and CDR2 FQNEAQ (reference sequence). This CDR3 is CSSSPEFGTQYF. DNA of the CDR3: TGTTCCAGCAGCCCGGAGTTCGGGACCCAGTACTTC.